The rows below give T cell receptor beta chains drawn from one sample of a study of cytomegalovirus exposure and HLA in healthy donors. Repertoires were generated with immunoSEQ multiplex PCR, while TCRdb's copy carries only in-frame clones and drops some. Seen here are around 120,000 clones, around 80% observed once, and the top ten hold around 5.1%. Source material: PBMCs. The receptor source for this set is a female donor in good health and CMV-seropositive. Both conserved end residues are part of each CDR3. D genes are given only for firm matches. Expanded clones are given a class, and other clones once, few, many or no size at all.

TRBV6-5	few	.	TRBJ1-1	CASKPDRMNTEAFF	TGTGCCAGCAAGCCCGACAGGATGAACACTGAAGCTTTCTTT
TRBV5-1	.	.	TRBJ2-5	CASSKDREESTQYF	TGCGCCAGCAGCAAAGACAGGGAGGAATCGACCCAGTACTTC
TRBV5-4	.	TRBD2	TRBJ2-2	CASSPQLLAANTGELFF	TGTGCCAGCAGCCCACAACTACTAGCGGCTAACACCGGGGAGCTGTTTTTT
TRBV7-8	.	TRBD1	TRBJ1-4	CASSLVARGLGEKLFF	TGTGCCAGCAGCTTAGTAGCCAGGGGGCTAGGAGAAAAACTGTTTTTT
TRBV5-6	.	.	TRBJ1-5	CASSLQNQPQHF	TGTGCCAGCAGCTTGCAGAATCAGCCCCAGCATTTT
TRBV27	.	.	TRBJ1-2	CASRTLGTLTNGYTF	TGTGCCAGCCGAACCCTCGGGACTTTAACCAATGGCTACACCTTC
TRBV18	.	.	TRBJ2-2	CASSRLDSSNTGELFF	TGTGCCAGCTCGCGATTAGACAGCTCGAACACCGGGGAGCTGTTTTTT
TRBV5-4	.	.	TRBJ2-4	CASSLGQGTLAKNIQYF	TGTGCCAGCAGCTTGGGTCAGGGTACTCTGGCCAAAAACATTCAGTACTTC
TRBV13	once	TRBD1	TRBJ2-7	CASSLDRGTSYEQYF	TGTGCCAGCAGCTTGGACAGGGGGACCTCCTACGAGCAGTACTTC
TRBV7-9	.	.	TRBJ1-1	CASSSTREKTEAFF	TGTGCCAGCAGCTCCACACGGGAGAAGACTGAAGCTTTCTTT
TRBV5-1	.	TRBD1	TRBJ1-5	CASSSLPGGGNQPQHF	TGCGCCAGCAGCTCGCTCCCAGGGGGCGGAAATCAGCCCCAGCATTTT